This T cell receptor beta chain originates from a study of T-cell reconstitution after alpha-beta-depleted transplantation in children. Study-wide findings and caveats: Among T cells one year after transplant, newly produced cells accounted for most counts and diversity. About two months after transplant, alpha-beta T cells reportedly came from several hundred expanded graft clones. Some patients showed high day-60 TCRbeta diversity, which derived from surviving recipient T cells and thymic progenitors.

This clonotype was recorded at least ten times. The antigen remains undetermined. A library of TCRbeta sequences, prepared with unique molecular identifiers, was generated. From the PCR reads, TCRdb called clonotypes with MiXCR, one entry per CDR3 protein. The sample carries about 110,000 distinct CDR3 sequences, about 21% recorded once. V was cut by 3 bases and J by 5 bases, with 16 bases left in between. Germline CDR1 reads LGHNA; CDR2 reads YNFKEQ. This CDR3 comprises 15 residues. The material was PBMCs, mostly from graft donor cells, obtained 180 days after TCRalphabeta/CD19-depleted stem cell transplant. The chain links TRBV4-2 to TRBJ1-1, with D possibly being TRBD1 (5 bases). This sequence was found in a male patient aged 2 to 9 who had a stem cell transplant for chronic granulomatous disease, so the T cells may come from the graft donor. The CDR3 loop reads CASSQHTVDITEAFF. In nucleotides, the CDR3 is TGTGCCAGCAGCCAGCATACTGTGGACATTACTGAAGCTTTCTTT.